Presented here are 7 T cell receptor beta chains from one specimen sequenced in a study of post-analysis software for immune sequencing data. General study results and limits: Relative to controls, patients had about five TRBV segments at higher frequency, with TRBV5-6, TRBV5-1 and TRBV20-1 among these.

Tagging with unique molecular identifiers was a feature of the TCR beta cDNA libraries. TCRdb recomputed calls from the PCR reads with MiXCR, one row per CDR3 protein. In the table there are approximately 400,000 distinct CDR3 sequences, about a third of which are singletons. The antigens these receptors bind are not known. The source material was blood. These receptors came from a girl aged 5 to 17 with multiple sclerosis.

The table lists this clonotype with a few counts. This chain joins TRBV2 and TRBJ1-2; D unresolved. The CDR3 runs to 14 residues. CDR1 is SNHLY and CDR2 is FYNNEI in the germline V gene. V dropped 6 bases and J dropped 8 bases, with 19 bases sitting between them. For the CDR3, the DNA is TGTGCCAGCAGCAGCCTCGTGCAATTCGCGGGCTACACCTTC. Amino acids: CASSSLVQFAGYTF. Based on the CDR3 plus reference TRBV2 and TRBJ1-2, the full variable domain is EPEVTQTPSHQVTQMGQEVILRCVPISNHLYFYWYRQILGQKVEFLVSFYNNEISEKSEIFDDQFSVERPDGSNFTLKIRSTKLEDSAMYFCASSSLVQFAGYTFGSGTRLTVV.

The chain employs TRBV14 and TRBJ2-4; TRBD2 matches at 8 bases. Germline loops: CDR1 SGHDN, CDR2 FVKESK. With V trimmed by 1 base and J by 0 bases, 8 bases remained unmatched. The CDR3 sequence is 18 residues long. The CDR3 protein is CASSQGNGGGLAKNIQYF. In nucleotides, the CDR3 is TGTGCCAGCAGCCAAGGAAACGGCGGGGGGTTAGCCAAAAACATTCAGTACTTC.

V usage is TRBV27 and J usage is TRBJ2-5; D not resolved. Trimming pared 4 bases from V and 5 bases from J, leaving 8 bases between. Germline V gene lookup returns CDR1 MNHEY and CDR2 SMNVEV (reference sequence). This CDR3 has 12 residues. The CDR3 coding sequence is TGTGCCAGCAGTTCCGGATCCGAGACCCAGTACTTC. The encoded protein is CASSSGSETQYF.

Remarks on this clonotype: This may stem from a read error, because a much larger clone lies one nucleotide away. The rearrangement links TRBV5-1 to TRBJ2-1, with TRBD2 matching 8 bases. The CDR3 totals 15 residues. Germline loops: CDR1 SGHRS, CDR2 YFSETQ. The CDR3 DNA follows: TGCGCCAGCAGGCTACTAGCGGAGCTATACAATGAGCGGTTCTTC. Translation gives CASRLLAELYNERFF.

CDR3 sequence: CASNEGMRSTDTQYF. The CDR3 DNA follows: TGCGCCAGCAATGAAGGGATGAGGAGCACAGATACGCAGTATTTT. The V and J genes are TRBV5-1 and TRBJ2-3; D is unresolved. This CDR3 comprises 15 residues. CDR1 SGHRS and CDR2 YFSETQ come from the germline V gene. The germline V and J ends were trimmed by 6 bases and 0 bases, with 14 bases remaining between them. The variable domain in full, completed from reference TRBV5-1 and TRBJ2-3, reads KAGVTQTPRYLIKTRGQQVTLSCSPISGHRSVSWYQQTPGQGLQFLFEYFSETQRNKGNFPGRFSGRQFSNSRSEMNVSTLELGDSALYLCASNEGMRSTDTQYFGPGTRLTVL.

The chain has TRBV4-3 and TRBJ1-1; D gene uncertain. Deletions cut 0 bases from V and 5 bases from J, with 10 bases between. Germline-derived CDR1 and CDR2 are LGHNA and YSLEER. This CDR3 spans 14 amino acids. The CDR3 nucleotides are TGCGCCAGCAGCCAAGAAGGAAGTAGGACTGAAGCTTTCTTT. It specifies CASSQEGSRTEAFF.

This clonotype occurred a few times. The chain links TRBV2 to TRBJ2-3; perhaps TRBD1 as D (6 bases). The CDR3 is 12 amino acids. Trimming removed 6 bases at V and 8 bases at J, with 12 bases between. Germline V CDR1 and CDR2: SNHLY, FYNNEI. The CDR3 loop is CASRSDRPTQYF. DNA of the CDR3: TGTGCCAGCAGATCGGACAGACCTACGCAGTATTTT.